These T cell receptor beta chains were read from a single sample in a study of cytomegalovirus exposure and HLA in healthy donors. Assay: immunoSEQ multiplex PCR; the TCRdb copy retains only in-frame clones and omits some. The table has approximately 97,000 clones, around 84% seen once; the top ten hold over 3.5%. The material sequenced was PBMCs. Receptors were obtained from a woman between 35 and 50 years old in good health and CMV-seropositive. CDR3s include the opening cysteine and the closing phenylalanine or tryptophan. D genes are given only for firm matches. Where a row states a size, it is once, few, many or the class of an expanded clone; other rows omit it.

d_gene: TRBD1
j_gene: TRBJ1-2
v_gene: TRBV29-1
abundance: -
CDR3aa: CSVVTGGDYGYTF
CDR3nt: TGCAGCGTTGTAACAGGGGGAGACTATGGCTACACCTTC

d_gene: TRBD2
j_gene: TRBJ2-2
v_gene: TRBV27
abundance: -
CDR3aa: CASKGLAGLTGELFF
CDR3nt: TGTGCCAGCAAGGGATTAGCGGGACTCACCGGGGAGCTGTTTTTT

d_gene: -
j_gene: TRBJ1-1
v_gene: TRBV5-4
abundance: once
CDR3aa: CASSLWGVNTEAFF
CDR3nt: TGTGCCAGCAGCTTATGGGGGGTGAACACTGAAGCTTTCTTT

d_gene: -
j_gene: TRBJ2-5
v_gene: TRBV11-3
abundance: -
CDR3aa: CASSPTRVGTQYF
CDR3nt: TGTGCCAGCAGCCCTACGCGAGTTGGTACCCAGTACTTC

d_gene: TRBD1
j_gene: TRBJ1-2
v_gene: TRBV6-5
abundance: -
CDR3aa: CASSYGDRGRGYTF
CDR3nt: TGTGCCAGCAGTTATGGCGACAGGGGTCGGGGCTACACCTTC

d_gene: -
j_gene: TRBJ2-7
v_gene: TRBV5-1
abundance: few
CDR3aa: CASSLDGAGYYEQYF
CDR3nt: TGCGCCAGCAGCTTGGATGGGGCAGGCTATTACGAGCAGTACTTC

d_gene: -
j_gene: TRBJ2-2
v_gene: TRBV7-9
abundance: few
CDR3aa: CASSPRGLSENTGELFF
CDR3nt: TGTGCCAGCAGCCCGCGGGGACTCTCCGAGAACACCGGGGAGCTGTTTTTT

d_gene: TRBD1
j_gene: TRBJ1-4
v_gene: TRBV5-1
abundance: -
CDR3aa: CASSPLQGAPGKLFF
CDR3nt: TGCGCCAGCAGCCCTCTACAGGGGGCCCCAGGGAAACTGTTTTTT

d_gene: -
j_gene: TRBJ2-1
v_gene: TRBV7-8
abundance: -
CDR3aa: CASSFRGAYNEQFF
CDR3nt: TGTGCCAGCAGCTTCAGGGGAGCCTACAATGAGCAGTTCTTC

d_gene: -
j_gene: TRBJ1-2
v_gene: TRBV7-9
abundance: -
CDR3aa: CASSIRDKNYGYTF
CDR3nt: TGTGCCAGCAGCATCCGGGACAAGAACTATGGCTACACCTTC

d_gene: TRBD2
j_gene: TRBJ2-5
v_gene: TRBV2
abundance: -
CDR3aa: CASSWTSGQETQYF
CDR3nt: TGTGCCAGCAGTTGGACTAGCGGACAAGAGACCCAGTACTTC

d_gene: TRBD1
j_gene: TRBJ2-7
v_gene: TRBV4-1
abundance: few
CDR3aa: CASSHERGQGIYEQYF
CDR3nt: TGCGCCAGCAGCCATGAACGCGGACAGGGAATCTACGAGCAGTACTTC

d_gene: TRBD1
j_gene: TRBJ1-3
v_gene: TRBV18
abundance: -
CDR3aa: CASSPTGEVGNTIYF
CDR3nt: TGTGCCAGCTCTCCGACAGGGGAGGTTGGAAACACCATATATTTT

d_gene: -
j_gene: TRBJ1-4
v_gene: TRBV2
abundance: -
CDR3aa: CASTPQREKLFF
CDR3nt: TGTGCCAGCACCCCCCAGAGGGAAAAACTGTTTTTT

d_gene: TRBD2
j_gene: TRBJ2-3
v_gene: TRBV5-1
abundance: -
CDR3aa: CASSPGGDTQYF
CDR3nt: TGCGCCAGCAGCCCGGGGGGAGATACGCAGTATTTT

d_gene: TRBD1
j_gene: TRBJ2-3
v_gene: TRBV27
abundance: -
CDR3aa: CASSLGTGYGTDTQYF
CDR3nt: TGTGCCAGCAGTTTAGGGACAGGGTATGGCACAGATACGCAGTATTTT

d_gene: -
j_gene: TRBJ1-2
v_gene: TRBV30
abundance: -
CDR3aa: CAWSGGTGSYAYGYTF
CDR3nt: TGTGCCTGGAGTGGGGGAACAGGGAGCTATGCCTATGGCTACACCTTC

d_gene: TRBD1
j_gene: TRBJ2-7
v_gene: TRBV29-1
abundance: -
CDR3aa: CSVEVDRVGHEQYF
CDR3nt: TGCAGCGTTGAAGTGGACAGGGTCGGGCACGAGCAGTACTTC

d_gene: TRBD2
j_gene: TRBJ2-2
v_gene: TRBV2
abundance: -
CDR3aa: CASMVGERLAANTGELFF
CDR3nt: TGTGCCAGCATGGTGGGGGAGAGACTAGCGGCGAACACCGGGGAGCTGTTTTTT

d_gene: TRBD2
j_gene: TRBJ2-7
v_gene: TRBV11-2
abundance: -
CDR3aa: CASSLQGLAGGMQYF
CDR3nt: TGTGCCAGCAGCTTACAGGGGCTAGCGGGAGGTATGCAGTACTTC

d_gene: TRBD2
j_gene: TRBJ2-2
v_gene: TRBV6-1
abundance: -
CDR3aa: CASSETSSGELFF
CDR3nt: TGTGCCAGCAGTGAGACTAGCAGCGGGGAGCTGTTTTTT

d_gene: TRBD2
j_gene: TRBJ2-5
v_gene: TRBV11-1
abundance: few
CDR3aa: CASSLGTSGSKETQYF
CDR3nt: TGTGCCAGCAGCTTAGGTACTAGCGGGAGTAAAGAGACCCAGTACTTC

d_gene: -
j_gene: TRBJ2-7
v_gene: TRBV5-6
abundance: -
CDR3aa: CASSLLAGQGVHEQYF
CDR3nt: TGTGCCAGCAGCTTGTTAGCGGGACAGGGTGTCCACGAGCAGTACTTC

d_gene: TRBD2
j_gene: TRBJ2-3
v_gene: TRBV27
abundance: -
CDR3aa: CASRRAGGFTDTQYF
CDR3nt: TGTGCCAGCCGGAGGGCGGGAGGGTTTACAGATACGCAGTATTTT

d_gene: TRBD1
j_gene: TRBJ2-2
v_gene: TRBV6-1
abundance: -
CDR3aa: CASSERRTGAWYPNTGELFF
CDR3nt: TGTGCCAGCAGTGAACGTCGGACAGGGGCCTGGTATCCGAACACCGGGGAGCTGTTTTTT

d_gene: -
j_gene: TRBJ2-3
v_gene: TRBV7-8
abundance: few
CDR3aa: CASSPRTEPTDTQYF
CDR3nt: TGTGCCAGCAGCCCAAGGACAGAGCCCACAGATACGCAGTATTTT

d_gene: -
j_gene: TRBJ1-1
v_gene: TRBV19
abundance: -
CDR3aa: CASSKGGRNTEAFF
CDR3nt: TGTGCCAGTAGTAAAGGCGGGAGGAACACTGAAGCTTTCTTT

d_gene: TRBD2
j_gene: TRBJ2-1
v_gene: TRBV7-3
abundance: -
CDR3aa: CASSALAGVTEQFF
CDR3nt: TGTGCCAGCAGCGCGCTAGCGGGAGTAACTGAGCAGTTCTTC

d_gene: TRBD1
j_gene: TRBJ1-1
v_gene: TRBV10-3
abundance: -
CDR3aa: CAISDDRAGTEAFF
CDR3nt: TGTGCCATCAGTGACGACAGGGCAGGGACTGAAGCTTTCTTT

d_gene: TRBD2
j_gene: TRBJ2-7
v_gene: TRBV7-9
abundance: few
CDR3aa: CASSLSSGRATGEQYF
CDR3nt: TGTGCCAGCAGCCTATCTAGCGGGAGGGCCACCGGCGAGCAGTACTTC

d_gene: TRBD2
j_gene: TRBJ2-2
v_gene: TRBV9
abundance: -
CDR3aa: CASSVLTSGNTGELFF
CDR3nt: TGTGCCAGCAGCGTCCTAACTAGCGGAAACACCGGGGAGCTGTTTTTT

d_gene: TRBD2
j_gene: TRBJ2-7
v_gene: TRBV14
abundance: -
CDR3aa: CASSQGAPGLGSYEQYF
CDR3nt: TGTGCCAGCAGCCAAGGGGCCCCGGGACTAGGTTCCTACGAGCAGTACTTC

d_gene: -
j_gene: TRBJ1-1
v_gene: TRBV11-3
abundance: -
CDR3aa: CASSPSGTGEAFF
CDR3nt: TGTGCCAGCAGCCCGTCAGGTACCGGTGAAGCTTTCTTT

d_gene: -
j_gene: TRBJ1-5
v_gene: TRBV28
abundance: -
CDR3aa: CASSFHPGGPQHF
CDR3nt: TGTGCCAGCAGTTTCCACCCCGGGGGGCCCCAGCATTTT

d_gene: TRBD1
j_gene: TRBJ2-7
v_gene: TRBV7-8
abundance: -
CDR3aa: CASSPGQGPYEQYF
CDR3nt: TGTGCCAGCAGCCCGGGACAGGGTCCCTACGAGCAGTACTTC

d_gene: -
j_gene: TRBJ1-4
v_gene: TRBV30
abundance: -
CDR3aa: CAWSVIGAREKLFF
CDR3nt: TGTGCCTGGAGTGTAATAGGGGCAAGGGAAAAACTGTTTTTT

d_gene: TRBD2
j_gene: TRBJ2-1
v_gene: TRBV5-6
abundance: -
CDR3aa: CASSLVRAGGPGYNEQFF
CDR3nt: TGTGCCAGCAGCTTGGTTCGAGCGGGAGGGCCCGGTTACAATGAGCAGTTCTTC

d_gene: TRBD1
j_gene: TRBJ2-7
v_gene: TRBV11-3
abundance: once
CDR3aa: CASSRLPGQVYEQYF
CDR3nt: TGTGCCAGCAGCCGACTCCCGGGACAGGTCTACGAGCAGTACTTC

d_gene: -
j_gene: TRBJ1-3
v_gene: TRBV7-2
abundance: -
CDR3aa: CASKSRRGSGNTIYF
CDR3nt: TGTGCCAGCAAATCCCGGCGGGGGTCTGGAAACACCATATATTTT

d_gene: -
j_gene: TRBJ1-1
v_gene: TRBV6-5
abundance: -
CDR3aa: CASSYRGSGFLTEAFF
CDR3nt: TGTGCCAGCAGTTACCGGGGTTCTGGGTTCCTCACTGAAGCTTTCTTT

d_gene: -
j_gene: TRBJ1-2
v_gene: TRBV28
abundance: -
CDR3aa: CASSLLGRGYTF
CDR3nt: TGTGCCAGCAGTTTACTGGGGCGAGGCTACACCTTC

d_gene: -
j_gene: TRBJ2-5
v_gene: TRBV5-1
abundance: -
CDR3aa: CASSPSRQETQYF
CDR3nt: TGCGCCAGCAGCCCGTCCAGACAAGAGACCCAGTACTTC

d_gene: -
j_gene: TRBJ2-7
v_gene: TRBV5-1
abundance: -
CDR3aa: CASSFEGGRFIYEQYF
CDR3nt: TGCGCCAGCAGCTTCGAGGGGGGGAGATTCATCTACGAGCAGTACTTC

d_gene: -
j_gene: TRBJ1-1
v_gene: TRBV2
abundance: -
CDR3aa: CASSAFSEAFF
CDR3nt: TGTGCCAGCAGTGCATTCAGTGAAGCTTTCTTT

d_gene: TRBD1
j_gene: TRBJ1-2
v_gene: TRBV9
abundance: once
CDR3aa: CASSVADRGYGYTF
CDR3nt: TGTGCCAGCAGCGTAGCAGACAGGGGCTATGGCTACACCTTC

d_gene: -
j_gene: TRBJ2-3
v_gene: TRBV9
abundance: once
CDR3aa: CASSVGTVPPTDTQYF
CDR3nt: TGTGCCAGCAGCGTAGGGACAGTCCCCCCAACAGATACGCAGTATTTT

d_gene: -
j_gene: TRBJ2-3
v_gene: TRBV11-1
abundance: -
CDR3aa: CASSLAARPDTDTQYF
CDR3nt: TGTGCCAGCAGCTTAGCGGCCAGGCCCGACACAGATACGCAGTATTTT

d_gene: TRBD2
j_gene: TRBJ2-5
v_gene: TRBV28
abundance: once
CDR3aa: CASSLASGRRETQYF
CDR3nt: TGTGCCAGCAGTTTGGCTAGCGGGAGAAGGGAGACCCAGTACTTC

d_gene: -
j_gene: TRBJ1-3
v_gene: TRBV2
abundance: -
CDR3aa: CASSLKQGSGNTIYF
CDR3nt: TGTGCCAGCAGCCTGAAACAGGGCTCTGGAAACACCATATATTTT

d_gene: -
j_gene: TRBJ1-6
v_gene: TRBV7-8
abundance: few
CDR3aa: CASRLVGQFSYNSPLHF
CDR3nt: TGTGCCAGCAGGCTAGTGGGGCAGTTCTCCTATAATTCACCCCTCCACTTT